The source of this T cell receptor beta chain is a study of early T cells in non-severe SARS-CoV-2 infection. The wider study: Unsorted whole blood bulk RNA was sequenced, with unpaired chains.

This clonotype has at least ten counts. Its target is not known. Study-level points and caveats: The matching step, a VDJdb search, favored anti-spike CD8 responses and missed private and CD4 specificities.

CDR3 length equals 19 residues. CDR1 is SEHNR and CDR2 is FQNEAQ in the germline V gene (reference sequence). Trimming took 5 bases from V and 5 from J; bases not matched to a gene: 22. TCRdb reanalysed the 5' RACE reads using MiXCR and keeps one entry per CDR3 protein. The sample lists tens of thousands of distinct CDR3 sequences, over 4.5% seen once, with 7.6% in the top ten. The sample was whole blood. The chain has TRBV7-9 and TRBJ2-7; 9 bases align to TRBD2. The receptor was isolated from an adult who was a healthcare worker with PCR-confirmed SARS-CoV-2 infection or an uninfected control (not recorded which). The CDR3 loop is CASSPELLWTSDRYHEQYF. In DNA form, the CDR3 reads TGTGCCAGCAGCCCCGAGTTGCTCTGGACTAGCGACCGATATCACGAGCAGTACTTC. The variable domain in full, completed from reference TRBV7-9 and TRBJ2-7, reads DTGVSQNPRHKITKRGQNVTFRCDPISEHNRLYWYRQTLGQGPEFLTYFQNEAQLEKSRLLSDRFSAERPKGSFSTLEIQRTEQGDSAMYLCASSPELLWTSDRYHEQYFGPGTRLTVT.